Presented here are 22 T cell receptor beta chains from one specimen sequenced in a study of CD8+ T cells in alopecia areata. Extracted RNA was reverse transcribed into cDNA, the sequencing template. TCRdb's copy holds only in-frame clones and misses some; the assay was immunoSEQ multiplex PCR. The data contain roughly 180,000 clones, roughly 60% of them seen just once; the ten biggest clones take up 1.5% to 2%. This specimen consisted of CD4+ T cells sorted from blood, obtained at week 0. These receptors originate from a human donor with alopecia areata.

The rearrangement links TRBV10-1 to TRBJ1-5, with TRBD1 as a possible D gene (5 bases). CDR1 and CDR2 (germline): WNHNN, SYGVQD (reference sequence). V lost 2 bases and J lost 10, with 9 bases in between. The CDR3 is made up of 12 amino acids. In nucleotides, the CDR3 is TGCGCCAGCAGTGAGGCTCAGGGTCCCCAGCATTTT. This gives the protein CASSEAQGPQHF.

The CDR3 loop is CASTTKQGAASAFF. The CDR3 coding sequence is TGTGCCAGCACCACCAAACAGGGGGCGGCCTCAGCTTTCTTT. The chain uses TRBV7-2 and TRBJ1-1; TRBD1 agrees at 9 bases. CDR3 size: 14 residues. Looked up from germline, CDR1 is SGHTA and CDR2 is FQGNSA. J lost 10 bases, V lost 7 bases, and 13 bases had no gene match. Combining the CDR3 with reference TRBV7-2 and TRBJ1-1 gives the whole variable domain GAGVSQSPSNKVTEKGKDVELRCDPISGHTALYWYRQSLGQGLEFLIYFQGNSAPDKSGLPSDRFSAERTGGSVSTLTIQRTQQEDSAVYLCASTTKQGAASAFFGQGTRLTVV.

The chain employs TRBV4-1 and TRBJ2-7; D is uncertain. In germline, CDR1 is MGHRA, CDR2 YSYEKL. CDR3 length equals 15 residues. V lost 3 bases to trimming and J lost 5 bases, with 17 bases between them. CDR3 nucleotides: TGCGCCAGCAGCCACCCTGACAATACTCGTAACGAGCAGTACTTC. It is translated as CASSHPDNTRNEQYF.

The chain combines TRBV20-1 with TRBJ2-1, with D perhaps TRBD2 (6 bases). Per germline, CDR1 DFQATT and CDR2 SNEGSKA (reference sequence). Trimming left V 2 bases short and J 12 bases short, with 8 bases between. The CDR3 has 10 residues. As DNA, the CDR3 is TGCAGTGCTAGAAGGGACTCGCAGTTCTTC. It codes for CSARRDSQFF.

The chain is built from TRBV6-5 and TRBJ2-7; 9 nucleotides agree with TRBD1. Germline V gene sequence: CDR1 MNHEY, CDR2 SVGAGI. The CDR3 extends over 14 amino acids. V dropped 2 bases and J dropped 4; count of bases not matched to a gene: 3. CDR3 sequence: CASSYGDREYEQYF. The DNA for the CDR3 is TGTGCCAGCAGTTACGGGGACAGGGAATACGAGCAGTACTTC.

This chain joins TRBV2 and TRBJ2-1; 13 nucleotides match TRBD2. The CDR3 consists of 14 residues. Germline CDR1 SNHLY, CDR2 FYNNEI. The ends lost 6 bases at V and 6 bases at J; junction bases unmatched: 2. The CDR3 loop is CASSRTSGSNEQFF. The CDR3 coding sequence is TGTGCCAGCAGCCGGACTAGCGGGAGCAATGAGCAGTTCTTC.

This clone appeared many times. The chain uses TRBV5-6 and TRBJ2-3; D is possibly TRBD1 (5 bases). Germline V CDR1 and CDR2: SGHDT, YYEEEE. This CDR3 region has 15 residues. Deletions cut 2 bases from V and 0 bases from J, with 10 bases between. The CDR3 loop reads CASSFQGWSTDTQYF. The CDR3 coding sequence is TGTGCCAGCAGCTTTCAGGGTTGGAGCACAGATACGCAGTATTTT.

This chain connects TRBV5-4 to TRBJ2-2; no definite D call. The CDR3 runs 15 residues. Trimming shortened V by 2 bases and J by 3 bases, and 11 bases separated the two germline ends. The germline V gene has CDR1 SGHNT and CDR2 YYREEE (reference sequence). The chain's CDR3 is CASSFGYRDTGELFF. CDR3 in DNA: TGTGCCAGCAGCTTCGGTTATAGGGACACCGGGGAGCTGTTTTTT.

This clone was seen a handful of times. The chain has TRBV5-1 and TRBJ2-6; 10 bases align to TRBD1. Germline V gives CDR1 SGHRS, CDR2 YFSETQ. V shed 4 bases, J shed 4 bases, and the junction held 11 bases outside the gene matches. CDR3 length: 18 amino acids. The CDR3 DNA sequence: TGCGCCAGCAGCCCTGGGGACAGGGGTTTCTCCGGGGCCAACGTCCTGACTTTC. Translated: CASSPGDRGFSGANVLTF. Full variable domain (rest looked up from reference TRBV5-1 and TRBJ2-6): KAGVTQTPRYLIKTRGQQVTLSCSPISGHRSVSWYQQTPGQGLQFLFEYFSETQRNKGNFPGRFSGRQFSNSRSEMNVSTLELGDSALYLCASSPGDRGFSGANVLTFGAGSRLTVL.

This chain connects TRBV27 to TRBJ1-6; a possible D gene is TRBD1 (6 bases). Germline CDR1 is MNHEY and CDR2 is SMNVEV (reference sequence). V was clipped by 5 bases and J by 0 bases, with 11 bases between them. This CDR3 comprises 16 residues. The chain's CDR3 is CASSRDNRSYNSPLHF. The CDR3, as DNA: TGTGCCAGCAGTCGGGACAACCGCTCCTATAATTCACCCCTCCACTTT.

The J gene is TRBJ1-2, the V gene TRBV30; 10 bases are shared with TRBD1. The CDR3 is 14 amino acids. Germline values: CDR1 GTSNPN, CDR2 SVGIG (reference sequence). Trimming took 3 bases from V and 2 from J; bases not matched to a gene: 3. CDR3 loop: CAWRRQGANYGYTF. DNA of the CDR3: TGTGCCTGGAGGAGACAGGGGGCAAACTATGGCTACACCTTC.

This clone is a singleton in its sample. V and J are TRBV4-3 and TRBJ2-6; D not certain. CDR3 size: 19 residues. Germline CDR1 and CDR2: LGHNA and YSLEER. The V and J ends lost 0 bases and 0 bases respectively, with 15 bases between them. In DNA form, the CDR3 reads TGCGCCAGCAGCCAAGATACGGCAGCAGCCACCTCTGGGGCCAACGTCCTGACTTTC. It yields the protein CASSQDTAAATSGANVLTF.

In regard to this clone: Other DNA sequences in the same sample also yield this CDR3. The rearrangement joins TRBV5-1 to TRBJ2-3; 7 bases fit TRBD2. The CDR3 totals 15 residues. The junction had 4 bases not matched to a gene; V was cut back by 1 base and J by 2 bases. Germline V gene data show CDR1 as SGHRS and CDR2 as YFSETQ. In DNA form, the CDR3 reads TGCGCCAGCAGCTTGAGGGGACTATACACAGATACGCAGTATTTT. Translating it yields CASSLRGLYTDTQYF.

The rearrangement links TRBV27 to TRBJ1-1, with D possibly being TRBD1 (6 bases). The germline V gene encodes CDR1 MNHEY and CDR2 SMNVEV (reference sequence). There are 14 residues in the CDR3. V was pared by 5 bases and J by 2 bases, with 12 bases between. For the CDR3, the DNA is TGTGCCAGCAGTACGCTCAGGGGAAACACTGAAGCTTTCTTT. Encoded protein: CASSTLRGNTEAFF.

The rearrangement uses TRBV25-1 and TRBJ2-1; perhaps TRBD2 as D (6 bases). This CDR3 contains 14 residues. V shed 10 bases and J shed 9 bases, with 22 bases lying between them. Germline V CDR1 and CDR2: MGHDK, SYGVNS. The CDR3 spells CATWGGPLFGEQFF. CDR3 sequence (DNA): TGTGCCACCTGGGGAGGCCCACTCTTCGGTGAGCAGTTCTTC.

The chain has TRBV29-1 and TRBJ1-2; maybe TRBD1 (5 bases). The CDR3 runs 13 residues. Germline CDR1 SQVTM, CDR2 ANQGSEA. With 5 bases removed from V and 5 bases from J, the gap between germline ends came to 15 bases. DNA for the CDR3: TGCAGCGTTCCCCGGGACGGCTCTTATGGCTACACCTTC. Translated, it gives CSVPRDGSYGYTF.

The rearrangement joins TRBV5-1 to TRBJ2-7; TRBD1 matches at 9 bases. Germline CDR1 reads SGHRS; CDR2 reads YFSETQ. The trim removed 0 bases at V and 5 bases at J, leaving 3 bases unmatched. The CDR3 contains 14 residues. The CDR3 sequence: CASSLARTGDEQYF. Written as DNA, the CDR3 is TGCGCCAGCAGCTTGGCGAGGACAGGGGACGAGCAGTACTTC. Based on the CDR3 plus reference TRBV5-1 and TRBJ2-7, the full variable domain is KAGVTQTPRYLIKTRGQQVTLSCSPISGHRSVSWYQQTPGQGLQFLFEYFSETQRNKGNFPGRFSGRQFSNSRSEMNVSTLELGDSALYLCASSLARTGDEQYFGPGTRLTVT.

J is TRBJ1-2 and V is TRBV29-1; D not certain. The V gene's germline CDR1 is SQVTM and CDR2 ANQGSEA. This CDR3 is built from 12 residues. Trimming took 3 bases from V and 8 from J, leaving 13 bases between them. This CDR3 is CSVDSGDGGYTF. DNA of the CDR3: TGCAGCGTTGATTCCGGGGATGGAGGCTACACCTTC.

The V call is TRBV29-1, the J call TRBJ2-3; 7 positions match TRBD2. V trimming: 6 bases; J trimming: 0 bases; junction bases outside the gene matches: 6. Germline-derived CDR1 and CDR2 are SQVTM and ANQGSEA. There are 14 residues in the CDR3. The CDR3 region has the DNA TGCAGCGTCAGGGAGGGGACTAGCACAGATACGCAGTATTTT. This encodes CSVREGTSTDTQYF.

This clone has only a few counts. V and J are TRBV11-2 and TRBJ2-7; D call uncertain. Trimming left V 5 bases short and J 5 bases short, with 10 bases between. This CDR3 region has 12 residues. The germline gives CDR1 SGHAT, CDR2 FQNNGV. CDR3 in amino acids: CASSVHIHEQYF. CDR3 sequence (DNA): TGTGCCAGCAGCGTACATATCCACGAGCAGTACTTC. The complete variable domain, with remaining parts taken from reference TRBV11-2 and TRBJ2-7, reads EAGVAQSPRYKIIEKRQSVAFWCNPISGHATLYWYQQILGQGPKLLIQFQNNGVVDDSQLPKDRFSAERLKGVDSTLKIQPAKLEDSAVYLCASSVHIHEQYFGPGTRLTVT.

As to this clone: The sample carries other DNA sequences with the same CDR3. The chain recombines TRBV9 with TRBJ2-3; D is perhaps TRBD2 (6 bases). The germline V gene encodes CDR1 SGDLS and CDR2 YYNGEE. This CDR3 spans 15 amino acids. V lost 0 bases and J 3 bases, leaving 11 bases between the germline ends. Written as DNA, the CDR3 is TGTGCCAGCAGCGTAGCTGCGGGGTATACAGATACGCAGTATTTT. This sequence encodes CASSVAAGYTDTQYF.

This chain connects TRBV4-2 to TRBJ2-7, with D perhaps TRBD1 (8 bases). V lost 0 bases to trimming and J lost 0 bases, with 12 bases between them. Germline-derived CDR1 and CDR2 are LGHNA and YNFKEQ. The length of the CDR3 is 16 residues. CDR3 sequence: CASSQEQGGRSYEQYF. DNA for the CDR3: TGTGCCAGCAGCCAAGAACAGGGGGGGCGCTCCTACGAGCAGTACTTC.